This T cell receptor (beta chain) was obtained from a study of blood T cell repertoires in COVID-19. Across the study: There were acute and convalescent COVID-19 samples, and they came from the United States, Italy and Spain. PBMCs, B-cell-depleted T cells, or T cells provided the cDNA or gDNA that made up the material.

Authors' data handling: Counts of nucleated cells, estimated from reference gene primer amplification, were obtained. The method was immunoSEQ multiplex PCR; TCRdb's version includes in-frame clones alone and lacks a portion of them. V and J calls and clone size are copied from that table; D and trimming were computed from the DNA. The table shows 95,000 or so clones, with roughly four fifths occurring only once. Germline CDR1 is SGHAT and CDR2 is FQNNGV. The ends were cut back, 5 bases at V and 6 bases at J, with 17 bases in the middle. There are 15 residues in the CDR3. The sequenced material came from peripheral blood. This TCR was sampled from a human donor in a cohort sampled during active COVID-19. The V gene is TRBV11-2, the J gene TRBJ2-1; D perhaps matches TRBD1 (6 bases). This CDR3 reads CASSPGTPLLNEQFF. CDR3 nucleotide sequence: TGTGCCAGCAGCCCCGGGACACCCCTCCTCAATGAGCAGTTCTTC.